The 7 T cell receptor beta chains below were found in one sample sequenced in a study of T cells in Graves' hyperthyroidism and ophthalmopathy. Using RNA transcripts as the source, TCR beta CDR3 regions were amplified. TCR CDR3 underwent first-round RT-PCR with the HTBI primer set. MiXCR, run by TCRdb on the multiplex PCR reads, gives a single entry per CDR3 protein. The table records 660,000 or so distinct CDR3 sequences, under 25% of them present only once. Sequences were obtained from blood. These receptors were obtained from a man aged 25-45 years with Graves' ophthalmopathy.

This rearrangement joins TRBV6-5 to TRBJ1-5; 8 bases fit TRBD1. This CDR3 is built from 19 residues. The V gene end was trimmed by 2 bases and the J gene end by 1 base; junction bases not matched to a gene: 13. Germline V lookup: CDR1 MNHEY, CDR2 SVGAGI. CDR3 loop: CASSYSGRGRGGSNQPQHF. The DNA of the CDR3 is TGTGCCAGCAGTTACAGTGGCAGGGGGCGAGGCGGCAGCAATCAGCCCCAGCATTTT.

This clonotype was counted ten times or more. The V gene is TRBV28, the J gene TRBJ2-3; 9 bases agree with TRBD2. The CDR3 spans 17 residues. The V gene's germline CDR1 is MDHEN and CDR2 SYDVKM. Losses at the gene ends were 2 bases for V and 10 bases for J; bases not matched to a gene: 16. The CDR3 DNA is TGTGCCAGCAGTTTAAGCCTAGCGGGACGGTCCCGAGACGCGCAGTATTTT. Translating it yields CASSLSLAGRSRDAQYF.

This clonotype came up a few times. V and J are TRBV4-3 and TRBJ2-1; D is possibly TRBD2 (5 bases). V gave up 1 base and J gave up 2 bases, with 9 bases separating them. The CDR3 length is 15 residues. CDR1 is LGHNA, CDR2 YSLEER, per germline. CDR3 loop: CASSQVSGAYNEQFF. CDR3 coding DNA: TGCGCCAGCAGCCAAGTAAGCGGAGCCTACAATGAGCAGTTCTTC.

The chain couples TRBV12-3 or TRBV12-4 to TRBJ2-2, with D perhaps TRBD2 (6 bases). V was pared by 4 bases and J by 1 base, with 10 bases between. The CDR3 is 15 amino acids. The CDR3 DNA reads as TGTGCCAGCAGTTGGGGTAGCGGGAACACCGGGGAGCTGTTTTTT. Its protein product is CASSWGSGNTGELFF.

This sequence joins TRBV24-1 and TRBJ2-1; 11 nucleotides agree with TRBD2. Germline V gene lookup returns CDR1 KGHDR and CDR2 SFDVKD. This CDR3 region has 17 residues. Trimming at V came to 0 bases and at J to 8 bases, leaving 8 bases not matched to a gene. The CDR3 spells CATSDLVRTSGSYEQFF. Written as DNA, the CDR3 is TGTGCCACCAGTGATTTGGTCCGTACTAGCGGGAGCTATGAGCAGTTCTTC.

The rearrangement links TRBV5-6 to TRBJ2-1; unclear D gene. Trimming removed 4 bases from V and 10 bases from J, with 9 bases in between. CDR3 length: 11 amino acids. Germline CDR1 SGHDT, CDR2 YYEEEE. CDR3 DNA: TGTGCCAGCAGCACCGGCGCGGAGCAGTTCTTC. This codes for CASSTGAEQFF.

A note on this clonotype: One junction end disagrees with the germline gene, perhaps due to a read error. This chain uses TRBV7-2 with TRBJ2-5; possible D gene TRBD1, 6 bases. Germline CDR1 SGHTA, CDR2 FQGNSA. The CDR3 is 13 residues long. CDR3 DNA sequence: TGTGCCAGCAGCTTAGCGCAATTAACAGGGCCCCACTTC. Protein product: CASSLAQLTGPHF.